What follows are 28 T cell receptor beta chains derived from one specimen sequenced in a study of cytomegalovirus exposure and HLA in healthy donors. Primers for the PCR totalled 60 Vbeta and 13 Jbeta. Sequencing used immunoSEQ multiplex PCR; TCRdb keeps in-frame clones, though not all of them. The sample carries 100,000 to 150,000 clones, about 74% recorded once. Sequencing was done on a sample of PBMCs. These receptors all come from a man aged 30 to 45 in good health and CMV-seronegative.

This clone was found a few times. J is TRBJ2-7 and V is TRBV5-1; TRBD1 aligns across 7 bases. After removal of 4 bases from V and 5 bases from J, the junction contained 6 bases not matched to a gene. Germline CDR1 and CDR2: SGHRS and YFSETQ. The CDR3 has 13 amino acids. This CDR3 is CASSQGDYNEQYF. The CDR3 coding sequence is TGCGCCAGCAGCCAGGGGGATTATAACGAGCAGTACTTC.

This chain connects TRBV27 to TRBJ2-3; D gene unclear. V gave up 8 bases and J gave up 8 bases, with 17 bases separating them. Germline CDR1 MNHEY, CDR2 SMNVEV (reference sequence). This CDR3 spans 13 amino acids. Written as DNA, the CDR3 is TGTGCCAGCCTTGGCGGTGGGTTGGGTACGCAGTATTTT. Its protein product is CASLGGGLGTQYF.

The rearrangement uses TRBV2 and TRBJ2-1; TRBD2 matches at 9 bases. The germline gives CDR1 SNHLY, CDR2 FYNNEI. The junction had 15 bases not matched to a gene; V was cut back by 1 base and J by 14 bases. The CDR3 loop spans 16 amino acids. CDR3 in DNA: TGTGCCAGCAGTGAAGTTTGGTCTAGCGGGGTGCCCCACGAGTTCTTC. It is translated as CASSEVWSSGVPHEFF.

The chain joins TRBV25-1 to TRBJ2-3; 9 bases match TRBD2. Germline loops: CDR1 MGHDK, CDR2 SYGVNS. The CDR3 consists of 12 residues. The J segment lost 9 bases and the V segment lost 8 bases, leaving 6 bases of the junction unmatched. CDR3 nucleotide sequence: TGTGCCAGCGGGTCCAGCGGGAGGACGCAGTATTTT. It translates to CASGSSGRTQYF.

The rearrangement joins TRBV6-5 to TRBJ1-4, with D possibly matching TRBD1 (5 bases). Germline CDR1 reads MNHEY; CDR2 reads SVGAGI. This CDR3 region has 16 residues. V lost 2 bases and J 0 bases, leaving 10 bases between the germline ends. The CDR3 sequence: CASSYRGVATNEKLFF. The CDR3 DNA reads as TGTGCCAGCAGTTACCGGGGGGTAGCAACTAATGAAAAACTGTTTTTT.

The chain combines TRBV25-1 with TRBJ2-7, with D unclear. The germline V gene has CDR1 MGHDK and CDR2 SYGVNS. This CDR3 is 12 amino acids long. The V end lost 6 bases, the J end lost 3 bases, and 9 bases lay between the germline ends. The CDR3 coding sequence is TGTGCCAGCAGGAGAGACTTCTACGAGCAGTACTTC. It is translated as CASRRDFYEQYF.

This chain connects TRBV30 to TRBJ2-3, with 10 positions matching TRBD1. V lost 3 bases to trimming and J lost 5 bases; unmatched junction nucleotides: 5. CDR1 is GTSNPN and CDR2 is SVGIG in the germline V gene (reference sequence). The CDR3 runs 14 residues. The CDR3 DNA is TGTGCCTGGAGCTTGACAGGGGGCCAAGATACGCAGTATTTT. Amino acid sequence: CAWSLTGGQDTQYF. The variable domain in full, with the rest retrieved from reference TRBV30 and TRBJ2-3, is SQTIHQWPATLVQPVGSPLSLECTVEGTSNPNLYWYRQAAGRGLQLLFYSVGIGQISSEVPQNLSASRPQDRQFILSSKKLLLSDSGFYLCAWSLTGGQDTQYFGPGTRLTVL.

DNA of the CDR3: TGTGCCAGCAGTTTCCGGACAGGGAAGAATCAGCCCCAGCATTTT. Protein product: CASSFRTGKNQPQHF. This rearrangement joins TRBV6-5 to TRBJ1-5; TRBD1 agrees at 8 bases. Germline values: CDR1 MNHEY, CDR2 SVGAGI. J was trimmed by 4 bases and V by 4 bases; bases with no gene match: 6. This CDR3 is built from 15 residues.

The DNA of the CDR3 is TGTGCCAGCAGCCTCCAGGGACAGGGACACGAGCAGTACTTC. Protein product: CASSLQGQGHEQYF. V gene TRBV5-5 combines with J gene TRBJ2-7; TRBD1 matches 9 bases. Germline CDR1 and CDR2: SGHKS and YYEKEE (reference sequence). The CDR3 is made up of 14 amino acids. V lost 4 bases and J lost 5; bases outside the gene matches: 7.

Here the CDR3 DNA reads TGTGCCAGCACCCCCTTCGGGGGAGGCGAAAAACTGTTTTTT. This translates into CASTPFGGGEKLFF. The V call is TRBV6-5, the J call TRBJ1-4, with D possibly matching TRBD1 (5 bases). V was cut by 7 bases and J by 8 bases, with 17 bases left in between. The CDR3 runs to 14 residues. The germline CDR1 and CDR2 sequences are MNHEY and SVGAGI.

J is TRBJ2-3 and V is TRBV9; no reliable D call. There are 12 residues in the CDR3. Deletions cut 0 bases from V and 5 bases from J, with 4 bases between. Germline V gene data show CDR1 as SGDLS and CDR2 as YYNGEE. CDR3 nucleotide sequence: TGTGCCAGCAGCGTAGATATAGATACGCAGTATTTT. Its protein product is CASSVDIDTQYF.

This clone was counted a single time. The chain has TRBV7-3 and TRBJ2-1; D is possibly TRBD1 (8 bases). The ends were cut back, 4 bases at V and 3 bases at J, with 16 bases in the middle. The CDR3 totals 16 residues. CDR1 is SGHTA, CDR2 FQGTGA, per germline. The CDR3 region is CASSSQGGTNYNEQFF. The CDR3 bases are TGTGCCAGCAGCTCACAGGGGGGGACAAACTACAATGAGCAGTTCTTC. The full variable domain, with the rest looked up from reference TRBV7-3 and TRBJ2-1, is GAGVSQTPSNKVTEKGKYVELRCDPISGHTALYWYRQSLGQGPEFLIYFQGTGAADDSGLPNDRFFAVRPEGSVSTLKIQRTERGDSAVYLCASSSQGGTNYNEQFFGPGTRLTVL.

J is TRBJ2-1 and V is TRBV9; 10 bases match TRBD2. The CDR3 is made up of 17 amino acids. The junction had 5 bases not matched to a gene; V was cut back by 0 bases and J by 2 bases. Germline lookup yields CDR1 SGDLS and CDR2 YYNGEE. The CDR3 sequence: CASSVVGSGGPYNEQFF. The CDR3 nucleotides read TGTGCCAGCAGCGTAGTTGGTAGCGGGGGGCCCTACAATGAGCAGTTCTTC.

The chain employs TRBV11-2 and TRBJ1-4; D uncertain. Germline V CDR1 and CDR2: SGHAT, FQNNGV. The CDR3 extends over 15 amino acids. V was trimmed by 0 bases and J by 8 bases, leaving 13 bases between them. The CDR3 sequence is CASSLEGGRREKLFF. DNA for the CDR3: TGTGCCAGCAGCTTAGAGGGAGGGCGTCGGGAAAAACTGTTTTTT.

This chain connects TRBV5-1 to TRBJ2-1; 15 nucleotides agree with TRBD2. The CDR3 consists of 14 residues. Germline V gene sequence: CDR1 SGHRS, CDR2 YFSETQ. V was clipped by 4 bases and J by 8 bases; unmatched bases: 1. CDR3 amino acids: CASSRTSGRDEQFF. CDR3 DNA: TGCGCCAGCAGCCGGACTAGCGGGAGGGATGAGCAGTTCTTC.

J is TRBJ2-3 and V is TRBV5-1, with 7 bases fitting TRBD1. The V gene's germline CDR1 is SGHRS and CDR2 YFSETQ. The CDR3 loop spans 15 amino acids. After removal of 0 bases from V and 4 bases from J, the junction contained 5 bases not matched to a gene. The CDR3 DNA is TGCGCCAGCAGCTTGGTGAGACAGGGCCCAGATACGCAGTATTTT. Translated, it gives CASSLVRQGPDTQYF.

The genes are TRBV28 and TRBJ2-7; maybe TRBD2 (5 bases). This CDR3 has 13 amino acids. Germline CDR1 and CDR2: MDHEN and SYDVKM. V lost 9 bases and J 0 bases, leaving 12 bases between the germline ends. CDR3 in DNA: TGTGCCAGTGAGGCGGGCCTCTCCTACGAGCAGTACTTC. Protein sequence: CASEAGLSYEQYF.

Worth noting for this clone: Different DNA sequences within this sample yield the same CDR3. The CDR3 nucleotides read TGTGCCAGCAGCTTGGGACTAGCGGTATCCTACAATGAGCAGTTCTTC. Its translation is CASSLGLAVSYNEQFF. The gene calls are TRBV7-9 and TRBJ2-1; the match to TRBD2 covers 11 bases. Per germline, CDR1 SEHNR and CDR2 FQNEAQ (reference sequence). CDR3 size: 16 residues. With V trimmed by 3 bases and J by 1 base, 2 bases remained unmatched.

The chain couples TRBV19 to TRBJ2-3, with 7 bases identical to TRBD2. Germline CDR1 LNHDA, CDR2 SQIVND (reference sequence). With V trimmed by 5 bases and J by 2 bases, 1 base remained unmatched. The CDR3 runs to 13 residues. This chain's CDR3 is CASSAGATDTQYF. CDR3 sequence (DNA): TGTGCCAGTAGTGCGGGAGCCACAGATACGCAGTATTTT.

The chain is built from TRBV6-1 and TRBJ2-2, with D maybe TRBD2 (5 bases). Deletions cut 6 bases from V and 5 bases from J, with 16 bases between. This CDR3 is built from 15 residues. Germline CDR1 MNHNS, CDR2 SASEGT. CDR3 residues: CASRILGLPTGELFF. The DNA for the CDR3 is TGTGCCAGCAGAATTCTCGGACTTCCTACCGGGGAGCTGTTTTTT.

The chain has TRBV28 and TRBJ1-1, with TRBD1 as a possible D gene (5 bases). Germline CDR1 is MDHEN and CDR2 is SYDVKM. CDR3 size: 15 residues. The ends were cut back, 6 bases at V and 5 bases at J, with 19 bases in the middle. As DNA, the CDR3 is TGTGCCAGCAGCTGGACCGGGGGGGGAGGAACTGAAGCTTTCTTT. Its protein is CASSWTGGGGTEAFF.

This chain connects TRBV11-2 to TRBJ2-2; D possibly corresponds to TRBD1 (6 bases). Trimming stripped 5 bases from V and 5 bases from J, with 18 bases between. Germline V gene sequence: CDR1 SGHAT, CDR2 FQNNGV. The CDR3 runs to 16 residues. CDR3 sequence reads: CASSPERVQGTGELFF. The CDR3 DNA reads as TGTGCCAGCAGCCCAGAAAGGGTACAGGGTACCGGGGAGCTGTTTTTT.

The chain carries TRBV29-1 and TRBJ1-2; tentative D call: TRBD1 (6 bases). This CDR3 is built from 14 residues. The V gene's germline CDR1 is SQVTM and CDR2 ANQGSEA. The V and J ends lost 3 bases and 0 bases respectively, with 11 bases between them. The CDR3 loop reads CSVDGGRTNYGYTF. CDR3 DNA sequence: TGCAGCGTTGATGGGGGCAGAACTAACTATGGCTACACCTTC.

This chain links TRBV6-5 with TRBJ2-5, with 7 bases aligning to TRBD2. The tail of the sequence fits TRBJ2-7 better, so the J call may be wrong. Germline CDR1 reads MNHEY; CDR2 reads SVGAGI. The CDR3 runs 15 residues. The CDR3 here is CASSYSGLGSYEQYF. The DNA of the CDR3 is TGTGCCAGCAGTTACTCCGGACTAGGCTCTTACGAGCAGTACTTC.

The rearrangement links TRBV4-2 to TRBJ2-7; TRBD1 aligns across 10 bases. The CDR3 is 14 residues long. Per the germline V gene, CDR1 is LGHNA and CDR2 is YNFKEQ. The junction had 4 bases not matched to a gene; V was cut back by 1 base and J by 7 bases. This chain's CDR3 is CASSQGQGAEEQYF. The CDR3 DNA reads TGTGCCAGCAGCCAAGGACAGGGGGCCGAGGAGCAGTACTTC.

This chain connects TRBV29-1 to TRBJ2-1, with 14 positions matching TRBD2. Germline CDR1 and CDR2: SQVTM and ANQGSEA. The CDR3 spans 14 residues. The J segment lost 6 bases and the V segment lost 6 bases, leaving 4 bases of the junction unmatched. As DNA, the CDR3 is TGCAGCGTGGGGGGGACTAGCGGGAGCAATGAGCAGTTCTTC. Amino acids: CSVGGTSGSNEQFF.

V is TRBV7-2 and J is TRBJ2-7; 15 positions match TRBD2. There are 16 residues in the CDR3. CDR1 is SGHTA and CDR2 is FQGNSA in the germline V gene. Trimming cost V 0 bases and J 4 bases; bases outside gene matches: 1. The CDR3 reads CASSLAGTSGGYEQYF. CDR3 nucleotides: TGTGCCAGCAGCTTAGCGGGGACTAGCGGGGGGTACGAGCAGTACTTC.

This clone was picked up one time. At one of its ends the junction is not consistent with the germline gene, which may arise from a read error. The chain uses TRBV7-3 and TRBJ2-1; 8 nucleotides match TRBD1. The CDR3 contains 14 residues. Germline CDR1 is SGHTA and CDR2 is FQGTGA. CDR3 sequence (DNA): TGTACCAGCAGCATAGGACAGGGCCCGCGGGAGCAGTTCTTC. Its translation: CTSSIGQGPREQFF.